This T cell receptor (beta chain) was retrieved from a study of T cell responses to AZD1222 COVID-19 vaccine. CDR1 is MNHEY and CDR2 is SMNVEV in the germline V gene (reference sequence). Trimming shortened V by 0 bases and J by 9 bases, and 12 bases separated the two germline ends. This CDR3 spans 14 amino acids. Measured with immunoSEQ multiplex PCR; TCRdb has only the in-frame clones, and not every one. The sample carries 100,000 to 120,000 clones, about 85% recorded once. This clonotype was obtained from an adult in good health. V usage is TRBV27 and J usage is TRBJ2-1; D possibly corresponds to TRBD1 (5 bases). Sequencing was performed on peripheral blood, taken on day 0 of AZD1222 vaccination. CDR3 sequence (DNA): TGTGCCAGCAGTTTATCGGGGCCGCCCGGTGAGCAGTTCTTC. The encoded protein is CASSLSGPPGEQFF.